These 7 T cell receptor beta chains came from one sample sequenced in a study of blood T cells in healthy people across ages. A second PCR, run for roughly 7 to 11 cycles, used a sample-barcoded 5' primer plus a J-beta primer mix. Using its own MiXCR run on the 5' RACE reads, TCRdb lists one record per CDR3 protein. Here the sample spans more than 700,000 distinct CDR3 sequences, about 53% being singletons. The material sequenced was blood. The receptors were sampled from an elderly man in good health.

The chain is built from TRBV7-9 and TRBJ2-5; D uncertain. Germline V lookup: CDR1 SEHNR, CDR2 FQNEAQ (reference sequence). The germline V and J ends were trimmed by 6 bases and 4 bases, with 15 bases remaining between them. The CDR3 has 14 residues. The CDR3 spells CASSPGSGVETQYF. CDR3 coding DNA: TGTGCCAGCAGTCCCGGGTCCGGTGTAGAGACCCAGTACTTC.

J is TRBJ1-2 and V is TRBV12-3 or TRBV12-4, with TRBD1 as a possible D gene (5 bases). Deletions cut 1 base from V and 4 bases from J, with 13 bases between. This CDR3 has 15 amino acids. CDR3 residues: CASSLVGALGYGYTF. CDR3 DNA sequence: TGTGCCAGCAGTTTAGTAGGGGCTCTAGGCTATGGCTACACCTTC.

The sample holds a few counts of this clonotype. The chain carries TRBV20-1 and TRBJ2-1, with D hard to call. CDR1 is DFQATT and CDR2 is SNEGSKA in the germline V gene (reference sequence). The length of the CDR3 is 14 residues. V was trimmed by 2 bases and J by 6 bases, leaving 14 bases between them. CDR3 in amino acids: CSARPPTVTNEQFF. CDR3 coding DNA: TGCAGTGCTAGACCCCCGACCGTTACCAATGAGCAGTTCTTC.

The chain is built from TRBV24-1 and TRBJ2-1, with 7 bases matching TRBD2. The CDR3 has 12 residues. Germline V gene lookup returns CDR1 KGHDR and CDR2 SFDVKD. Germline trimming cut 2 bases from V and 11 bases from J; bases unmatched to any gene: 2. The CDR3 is CATSDWDYQQFF. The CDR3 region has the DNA TGTGCCACCAGTGATTGGGACTACCAGCAGTTCTTC.

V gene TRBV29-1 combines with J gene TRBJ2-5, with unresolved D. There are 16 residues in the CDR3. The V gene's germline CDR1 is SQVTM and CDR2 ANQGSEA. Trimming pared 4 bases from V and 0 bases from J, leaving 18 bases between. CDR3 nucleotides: TGCAGCGTTGTTAGGCAGCCGAAGGGATACCAAGAGACCCAGTACTTC. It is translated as CSVVRQPKGYQETQYF.

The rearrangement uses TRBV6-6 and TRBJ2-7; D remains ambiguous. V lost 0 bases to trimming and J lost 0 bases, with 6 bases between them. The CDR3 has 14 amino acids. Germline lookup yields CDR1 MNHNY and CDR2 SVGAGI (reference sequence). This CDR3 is CASSYSRSSYEQYF. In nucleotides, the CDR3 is TGTGCCAGCAGTTACTCGAGGAGCTCCTACGAGCAGTACTTC.

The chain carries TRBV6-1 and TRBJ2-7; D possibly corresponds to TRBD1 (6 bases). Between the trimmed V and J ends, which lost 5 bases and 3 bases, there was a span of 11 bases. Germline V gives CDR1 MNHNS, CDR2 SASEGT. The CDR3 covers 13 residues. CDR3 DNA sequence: TGTGCCAGCAGTAGGACAGCCATCTACGAGCAGTACTTC. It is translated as CASSRTAIYEQYF.